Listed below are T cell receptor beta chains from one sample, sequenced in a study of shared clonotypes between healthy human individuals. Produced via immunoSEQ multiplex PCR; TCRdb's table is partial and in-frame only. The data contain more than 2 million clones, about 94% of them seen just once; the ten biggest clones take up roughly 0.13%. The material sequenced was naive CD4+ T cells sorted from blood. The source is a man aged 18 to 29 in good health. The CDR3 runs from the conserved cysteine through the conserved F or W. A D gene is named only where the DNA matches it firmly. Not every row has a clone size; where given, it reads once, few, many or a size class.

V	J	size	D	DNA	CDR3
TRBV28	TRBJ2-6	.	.	TGTGCCAGCCTAGGGTCCTCTGGGGCCAACGTCCTGACTTTC	CASLGSSGANVLTF
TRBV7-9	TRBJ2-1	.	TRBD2	TGTGCCAGCAGCTTAGATGGGGCGGGAGGGACCTACAATGAGCAGTTCTTC	CASSLDGAGGTYNEQFF
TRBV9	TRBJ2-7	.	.	TGTGCCAGCAGCCTCAGGGCAAGTCCGGGCGAGCAGTACTTC	CASSLRASPGEQYF
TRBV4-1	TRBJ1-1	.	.	TGCGCCAGCAGCCAAGCGACGTCCTTCGGGTACACTGAAGCTTTCTTT	CASSQATSFGYTEAFF
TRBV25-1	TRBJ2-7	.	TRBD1	TGTGCCAGCAGTGAATGGGGACAGGGGATCTACGAGCAGTACTTC	CASSEWGQGIYEQYF
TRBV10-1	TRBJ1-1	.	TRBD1	TGCGCCAGCAGGGGGACAGGGCCGGCTTTCTTT	CASRGTGPAFF
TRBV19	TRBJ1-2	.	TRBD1	TGTGCCAGTAGTATTGGGACAGGGAATGGCTACACCTTC	CASSIGTGNGYTF
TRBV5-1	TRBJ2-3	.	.	TGCGCCAGCAGCTTGTTGGCTTCGACTAGCACAGATACGCAGTATTTT	CASSLLASTSTDTQYF
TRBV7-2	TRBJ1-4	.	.	TGTGCCAGCAGCGTTCCCGGGCTGGGTGAAAAACTGTTTTTT	CASSVPGLGEKLFF
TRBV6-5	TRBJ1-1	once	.	TGTGCCAGCGGAAGGGGGACTGAAGCTTTCTTT	CASGRGTEAFF
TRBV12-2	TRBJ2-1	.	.	TGTGCAAGTCGCTTAACATCAAATAGCGGGGGCGCCTACAATGAGCAGTTCTTC	CASRLTSNSGGAYNEQFF
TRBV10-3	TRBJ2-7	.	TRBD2	TGTGCCATCAGGGGACTAGCGGGGGCTGAGCAGTACTTC	CAIRGLAGAEQYF
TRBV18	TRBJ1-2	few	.	TGTGCCAGCTCACCAACCGATAACTATGGCTACACCTTC	CASSPTDNYGYTF
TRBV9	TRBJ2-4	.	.	TGTGCCAGCAGCGTAGAGGGCAGCTCGATAAAAAACATTCAGTACTTC	CASSVEGSSIKNIQYF
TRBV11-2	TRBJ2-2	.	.	TGTGCCAGCAGCTTAGTATTCTCCGGGAACACCGGGGAGCTGTTTTTT	CASSLVFSGNTGELFF
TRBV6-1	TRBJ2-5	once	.	TGTGCCATCAGGGGGGATTCGGTGAAGACCCAGTACTTC	CAIRGDSVKTQYF